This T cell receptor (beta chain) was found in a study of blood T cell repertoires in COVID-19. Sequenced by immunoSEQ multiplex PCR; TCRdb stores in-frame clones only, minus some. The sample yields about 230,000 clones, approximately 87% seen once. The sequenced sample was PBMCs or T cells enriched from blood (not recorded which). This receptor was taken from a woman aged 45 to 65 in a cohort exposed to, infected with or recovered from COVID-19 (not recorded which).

The CDR3 is CASRKSPDAGAYEQYF. The DNA of the CDR3 is TGTGCCAGCAGAAAATCCCCGGACGCGGGGGCCTACGAGCAGTACTTC. The chain couples TRBV27 to TRBJ2-7; 7 positions agree with TRBD2. There are 16 residues in the CDR3. The germline V gene encodes CDR1 MNHEY and CDR2 SMNVEV (reference sequence). V gave up 6 bases and J gave up 2 bases; unmatched junction bases: 13.